Shown below are 27 T cell receptor beta chains from a single sample sequenced in a study of blood T cell repertoires in COVID-19. Sequencing was performed with immunoSEQ multiplex PCR; in TCRdb, only in-frame clones are kept and a portion is missing. Of 150,000 to 200,000 clones listed, about 88% are singletons. The specimen was PBMCs or T cells enriched from blood (not recorded which). All receptors derive from a woman in her 40s in a cohort exposed to, infected with or recovered from COVID-19 (not recorded which).

This clone appeared a few times. This chain links TRBV2 with TRBJ1-3, with a possible D match to TRBD1 (5 bases). The CDR3 is 13 residues long. CDR1 and CDR2 from the germline V gene are SNHLY and FYNNEI. The ends were cut back, 6 bases at V and 0 bases at J, with 6 bases in the middle. The CDR3 here is CASRQGSGNTIYF. The CDR3 region has the DNA TGTGCCAGCAGGCAGGGCTCTGGAAACACCATATATTTT.

This clone has just one count. The chain links TRBV2 to TRBJ1-1, with TRBD1 as a possible D gene (5 bases). Trimming took off 5 bases at V and 1 base at J, with 11 bases between the two ends. The CDR3 contains 14 residues. Germline V gives CDR1 SNHLY, CDR2 FYNNEI. The CDR3 DNA reads as TGTGCCAGCAGTCCCGCAGGGCGGAACACTGAAGCTTTCTTT. It codes for CASSPAGRNTEAFF.

V usage is TRBV18 and J usage is TRBJ2-1; 12 positions match TRBD2. Looked up from germline, CDR1 is KGHSH and CDR2 is LQKENI. The CDR3 runs 18 residues. V shed 2 bases and J 2 bases; nucleotides not matched to a gene: 7. Here the CDR3 reads CASSPGASGRVTYNEQFF. In DNA form, the CDR3 reads TGTGCCAGCTCACCAGGGGCTAGCGGGAGGGTAACCTACAATGAGCAGTTCTTC.

CDR3 loop: CASSLAGEGEVNNSPLHF. DNA for the CDR3: TGTGCCAGCAGTTTGGCCGGCGAGGGGGAAGTTAATAATTCACCCCTCCACTTT. This chain connects TRBV27 to TRBJ1-6; D possibly corresponds to TRBD1 (6 bases). The V gene's germline CDR1 is MNHEY and CDR2 SMNVEV (reference sequence). V lost 3 bases to trimming and J lost 5 bases, with 20 bases between them. The CDR3 loop spans 18 amino acids.

A single count supports this clone. The rearrangement uses TRBV13 and TRBJ1-1, with TRBD1 identical over 7 bases. V shed 5 bases, J shed 1 base, and the junction held 4 bases outside the gene matches. The CDR3 runs to 14 residues. From germline, CDR1 is PRHDT and CDR2 FYEKMQ (reference sequence). The CDR3 here is CASSIRQGNTEAFF. CDR3 nucleotide sequence: TGTGCCAGCAGCATAAGACAGGGGAACACTGAAGCTTTCTTT. Looking up the rest from reference TRBV13 and TRBJ1-1 gives the full variable domain: AAGVIQSPRHLIKEKRETATLKCYPIPRHDTVYWYQQGPGQDPQFLISFYEKMQSDKGSIPDRFSAQQFSDYHSELNMSSLELGDSALYFCASSIRQGNTEAFFGQGTRLTVV.

The chain is built from TRBV18 and TRBJ2-2, with 15 bases identical to TRBD2. The J segment lost 0 bases and the V segment lost 1 base, leaving 0 bases of the junction unmatched. The CDR3 runs 18 residues. Looked up from germline, CDR1 is KGHSH and CDR2 is LQKENI. CDR3 protein: CASSPRTSGGANTGELFF. DNA of the CDR3: TGTGCCAGCTCACCACGGACTAGCGGGGGGGCGAACACCGGGGAGCTGTTTTTT.

The chain combines TRBV9 with TRBJ1-6, with 11 nucleotides matching TRBD1. CDR1 and CDR2 (germline): SGDLS, YYNGEE. The CDR3 runs to 16 residues. V was pared by 3 bases and J by 9 bases, with 8 bases of the junction left unmatched. In nucleotides, the CDR3 is TGTGCCAGCAGCGCGGCGAGGGGACAGGGGGTTTCACCCCTCCACTTT. Its translation is CASSAARGQGVSPLHF.

This clone has just one count. This chain joins TRBV5-4 and TRBJ2-1; D is possibly TRBD2 (5 bases). The V gene's germline CDR1 is SGHNT and CDR2 YYREEE (reference sequence). The V end lost 0 bases, the J end lost 0 bases, and 10 bases lay between the germline ends. The CDR3 extends over 16 amino acids. CDR3 region: CASSLGAASSYNEQFF. The CDR3 DNA sequence: TGTGCCAGCAGCTTGGGAGCGGCGAGCTCCTACAATGAGCAGTTCTTC.

This chain connects TRBV5-6 to TRBJ2-7, with no clear D. This CDR3 contains 14 residues. V lost 3 bases to trimming and J lost 0 bases, with 10 bases between them. Germline V CDR1 and CDR2: SGHDT, YYEEEE. DNA of the CDR3: TGTGCCAGCAGCTATGAGGATATCTCCTACGAGCAGTACTTC. Its translation: CASSYEDISYEQYF.

This chain links TRBV9 with TRBJ1-2, with 7 bases fitting TRBD1. V lost 3 bases, J lost 1 base, and 3 bases stayed unmatched. CDR1 is SGDLS and CDR2 is YYNGEE in the germline V gene. This CDR3 spans 14 amino acids. CDR3 DNA sequence: TGTGCCAGCAGCGGCCGGGACAGTAACTATGGCTACACCTTC. Translation: CASSGRDSNYGYTF. The whole variable domain, remainder taken from reference TRBV9 and TRBJ1-2, is DSGVTQTPKHLITATGQRVTLRCSPRSGDLSVYWYQQSLDQGLQFLIQYYNGEERAKGNILERFSAQQFPDLHSELNLSSLELGDSALYFCASSGRDSNYGYTFGSGTRLTVV.

Here the CDR3 reads CASSQVGGETQYF. The DNA of the CDR3 is TGCGCCAGCAGCCAAGTGGGGGGGGAGACCCAGTACTTC. The chain joins TRBV4-1 to TRBJ2-5; 7 nucleotides match TRBD2. From germline, CDR1 is MGHRA and CDR2 YSYEKL. The CDR3 extends over 13 amino acids. V shed 1 base and J 5 bases; nucleotides not matched to a gene: 1.

The V call is TRBV4-1, the J call TRBJ2-5; 7 nucleotides match TRBD2. Germline V gives CDR1 MGHRA, CDR2 YSYEKL. The CDR3 is made up of 12 amino acids. V lost 3 bases to trimming and J lost 7 bases; unmatched junction nucleotides: 2. The DNA of the CDR3 is TGCGCCAGCAGCCAGACGGGGGGGACCCAGTACTTC. This translates into CASSQTGGTQYF.

This clone has a handful of counts. The chain couples TRBV5-8 to TRBJ2-7; 8 bases agree with TRBD1. V trimming: 4 bases; J trimming: 1 base; junction bases outside the gene matches: 7. Germline V CDR1 and CDR2: SGHTS, YDEGEE. The CDR3 runs to 15 residues. CDR3 loop: CASSGQGGWSYEQYF. CDR3 coding DNA: TGTGCCAGCAGCGGACAGGGTGGTTGGTCCTACGAGCAGTACTTC. Filled out from reference TRBV5-8 and TRBJ2-7, the complete variable domain reads EAGVTQSPTHLIKTRGQQATLRCSPISGHTSVYWYQQALGLGLQFLLWYDEGEERNRGNFPPRFSGRQFPNYSSELNVNALELEDSALYLCASSGQGGWSYEQYFGPGTRLTVT.

CDR3 coding DNA: TGCGCCAGCAGCCCGGGACTAGCGGCCTCCTACGAGCAGTACTTC. Its protein product is CASSPGLAASYEQYF. The chain is built from TRBV4-1 and TRBJ2-7; 11 bases are shared with TRBD2. The CDR3 runs to 15 residues. The germline gives CDR1 MGHRA, CDR2 YSYEKL. Trimming took 4 bases from V and 0 from J; bases not matched to a gene: 2.

The chain carries TRBV19 and TRBJ2-1, with 8 nucleotides matching TRBD2. The CDR3 covers 16 residues. Germline V CDR1 and CDR2: LNHDA, SQIVND (reference sequence). With 6 bases clipped from V and 4 bases from J, the junction kept 11 bases outside the gene matches. Here the CDR3 DNA reads TGTGCCAGTAGCAATATAGGACGGGGGGGGTACAATGAGCAGTTCTTC. Its translation: CASSNIGRGGYNEQFF. The entire variable domain, with the rest obtained from reference TRBV19 and TRBJ2-1, is as follows: DGGITQSPKYLFRKEGQNVTLSCEQNLNHDAMYWYRQDPGQGLRLIYYSQIVNDFQKGDIAEGYSVSREKKESFPLTVTSAQKNPTAFYLCASSNIGRGGYNEQFFGPGTRLTVL.

The rearrangement uses TRBV2 and TRBJ2-6, with D unresolved. The CDR3 length is 16 residues. Germline assignment: CDR1 SNHLY and CDR2 FYNNEI. Trimming left V 6 bases short and J 5 bases short, with 17 bases between. The CDR3 region is CASSQTERLRANVLTF. As DNA, the CDR3 is TGTGCCAGCAGCCAGACGGAGCGTCTAAGGGCCAACGTCCTGACTTTC. Together with reference TRBV2 and TRBJ2-6, the CDR3 gives the full variable domain: EPEVTQTPSHQVTQMGQEVILRCVPISNHLYFYWYRQILGQKVEFLVSFYNNEISEKSEIFDDQFSVERPDGSNFTLKIRSTKLEDSAMYFCASSQTERLRANVLTFGAGSRLTVL.

The V and J genes are TRBV3-1 (or the pseudogene TRBV3-2) and TRBJ2-2, with D perhaps matching TRBD1 (6 bases). Germline V gene data show CDR1 as LGHDT and CDR2 as YNNKEL (reference sequence). V was clipped by 3 bases and J by 2 bases, with 13 bases between them. The CDR3 length is 16 residues. The CDR3 sequence: CASSQGRDINTGELFF. The CDR3 DNA sequence: TGTGCCAGCAGCCAGGGCCGGGACATTAACACCGGGGAGCTGTTTTTT.

This clone was observed a few times. V usage is TRBV2 and J usage is TRBJ1-2; TRBD1 matches at 7 bases. The CDR3 sequence is 14 residues long. V lost 4 bases to trimming and J lost 4 bases; unmatched junction nucleotides: 6. Germline CDR1 SNHLY, CDR2 FYNNEI. In DNA, the CDR3 is TGTGCCAGCAGTGTAGACAGGGCGACCTATGGCTACACCTTC. Translating gives CASSVDRATYGYTF.

The chain carries TRBV9 and TRBJ1-1; 8 nucleotides match TRBD1. This CDR3 contains 18 residues. V trimming: 2 bases; J trimming: 0 bases; junction bases outside the gene matches: 12. The germline gives CDR1 SGDLS, CDR2 YYNGEE. In DNA, the CDR3 is TGTGCCAGCAGCGTTCGAATCGAGACAGGGGCATTGAACACTGAAGCTTTCTTT. This translates into CASSVRIETGALNTEAFF.

The chain employs TRBV3-1 (or the pseudogene TRBV3-2) and TRBJ1-1; the D is unclear. Germline V gives CDR1 LGHDT, CDR2 YNNKEL (reference sequence). V lost 0 bases and J lost 1, with 9 bases in between. This CDR3 region has 15 residues. The CDR3 sequence is CASSQEIGENTEAFF. Written as DNA, the CDR3 is TGTGCCAGCAGCCAAGAAATCGGGGAGAACACTGAAGCTTTCTTT.

This chain's CDR3 is CASRIPGQGPRSPLHF. The CDR3 nucleotides read TGTGCCAGTAGAATACCGGGACAGGGACCGAGGTCACCCCTCCACTTT. The chain recombines TRBV19 with TRBJ1-6; TRBD1 agrees at 9 bases. Per the germline V gene, CDR1 is LNHDA and CDR2 is SQIVND (reference sequence). CDR3 length equals 16 residues. J was trimmed by 10 bases and V by 6 bases; bases with no gene match: 13.

V is TRBV18 and J is TRBJ2-6, with a tentative D call TRBD2 (5 bases). The CDR3 contains 15 residues. V was shortened by 8 bases and J by 0 bases, with 11 bases between the two germline ends. The germline V gene encodes CDR1 KGHSH and CDR2 LQKENI. The CDR3 region has the DNA TGTGCCAGCACTCTAGGAGGCTCTGGGGCCAACGTCCTGACTTTC. Residues: CASTLGGSGANVLTF.

The V and J genes are TRBV7-9 and TRBJ2-1; no firm D call. The CDR3 totals 15 residues. Trimming cost V 1 base and J 5 bases, with 12 bases left between them. Germline assignment: CDR1 SEHNR and CDR2 FQNEAQ (reference sequence). The CDR3 DNA reads TGTGCCAGCAGCTTAGTTCGGTCTGGAGACAATGAGCAGTTCTTC. It encodes CASSLVRSGDNEQFF.

The genes are TRBV4-1 and TRBJ2-5; 7 bases align to TRBD2. V was clipped by 0 bases and J by 1 base; unmatched bases: 8. The CDR3 loop spans 17 amino acids. From germline, CDR1 is MGHRA and CDR2 YSYEKL. The CDR3, as DNA: TGCGCCAGCAGCCAAGATATACGGGGGGTTGTCCAAGAGACCCAGTACTTC. It specifies CASSQDIRGVVQETQYF.

This chain connects TRBV13 to TRBJ2-3; a possible D gene is TRBD1 (5 bases). Trimming stripped 5 bases from V and 2 bases from J, with 17 bases between. Germline lookup yields CDR1 PRHDT and CDR2 FYEKMQ (reference sequence). The CDR3 runs to 16 residues. DNA of the CDR3: TGTGCCAGCAGCCCGCGGTGGGAAGGGGTCACAGATACGCAGTATTTT. It yields the protein CASSPRWEGVTDTQYF.

The chain joins TRBV9 to TRBJ2-2, with 7 bases lining up with TRBD2. The length of the CDR3 is 17 residues. Trimming removed 3 bases from V and 4 bases from J; junction bases left unmatched: 12. Germline CDR1 reads SGDLS; CDR2 reads YYNGEE. CDR3 sequence: CASSAGGAGSITGELFF. CDR3 bases: TGTGCCAGCAGCGCCGGGGGAGCGGGAAGTATCACCGGGGAGCTGTTTTTT.

This chain links TRBV11-2 with TRBJ2-7; D may be TRBD2 (7 bases). CDR1 is SGHAT, CDR2 FQNNGV, per germline. This CDR3 comprises 15 residues. Trimming shortened V by 5 bases and J by 5 bases, and 19 bases separated the two germline ends. The CDR3 region is CASSPSRGASNEQYF. DNA of the CDR3: TGTGCCAGCAGCCCCAGCCGGGGGGCAAGCAACGAGCAGTACTTC.